This paragraph reports one T cell receptor (beta chain). Its antigen is still unknown. Base qualities were left out, and no much larger clone turns up one base away. This sample was taken from a study of control samples from healthy donors and cancer patients (dated by TCRdb to between 2020 and 2021). The library was produced with the immunoSEQ multiplex PCR assay. Drawn from immuneACCESS, this table holds only the in-frame rearrangements with V and J called that TCRdb kept. Clones are partly lost; checked studies trace under half to an unresolved V gene and leave the rest unexplained. Recorded for this sample are about 100,000 clones; about 80% of them occurred a single time. The ten largest account for around 6.2% of the sample. V ends up 3 bases short and J 1 base short, with an unmatched junction base count of 7. CDR1 and CDR2 were assigned from the germline V gene (reference sequence) as GTSNPN and SVGIG. The CDR3 numbers 15 residues from cysteine through phenylalanine. Only the CDR3 portion is preserved as DNA: 45 bases, with reading frame beginning at the first base.

The TCR was taken from a man younger than 35 in good health. The V and J segments used are TRBV30 and TRBJ2-5; the junction holds 8 bases that match TRBD2. The material sequenced was blood. The CDR3 reads as follows: CAWRRGVGPQETQYF. The nucleotide sequence is given as TGTGCCTGGAGGCGGGGGGTCGGCCCCCAAGAGACCCAGTACTTC.